This is a list of T cell receptor beta chains from one sample in a study of blood T cell repertoires in COVID-19. Assay: immunoSEQ multiplex PCR; the TCRdb copy retains only in-frame clones and omits some. The sample consists of more than 100,000 clones, about 80% of them appearing once. The sample comprised peripheral blood. These receptor sequences come from a man in his 60s with active or convalescent COVID-19. Both conserved end residues are part of each CDR3. A D gene is named only where the DNA matches it firmly. Some rows mark clone size as missing; the rest say once, few, many or name a class of expanded clone.

CASSQDWLAGKAQYF | TGTGCCAGCAGCCAAGATTGGCTAGCGGGAAAGGCCCAGTACTTC | TRBV3-1/TRBV3-2 | - | TRBJ2-5 | TRBD2
CASSAHRGDTDTQYF | TGTGCCAGCAGTGCCCACAGGGGGGACACAGATACGCAGTATTTT | TRBV2 | - | TRBJ2-3 | TRBD1
CASSLARFNEKLFF | TGTGCCAGCAGCTTAGCCCGGTTTAATGAAAAACTGTTTTTT | TRBV7-2 | - | TRBJ1-4 | -
CASSAPIAGGTDTQYF | TGTGCCAGCAGCGCCCCCATAGCGGGAGGCACAGATACGCAGTATTTT | TRBV7-3 | - | TRBJ2-3 | TRBD2
CASSSRSANQETQYF | TGTGCCAGCAGCTCCCGAAGCGCGAATCAAGAGACCCAGTACTTC | TRBV7-2 | many | TRBJ2-5 | -
CASSLDRGSYEQYF | TGTGCCAGCAGCTTAGATCGCGGGAGCTACGAGCAGTACTTC | TRBV7-2 | - | TRBJ2-7 | TRBD2
CATSDVGQGALRDTQYF | TGTGCCACCAGTGATGTGGGACAGGGGGCCCTCAGAGATACGCAGTATTTT | TRBV24-1 | - | TRBJ2-3 | TRBD1
CASSKMRSTEAFF | TGTGCCAGCAGTAAGATGAGGAGCACTGAAGCTTTCTTT | TRBV7-2 | - | TRBJ1-1 | -
CASSLGLRGGTGELFF | TGTGCCAGCAGCCTGGGACTCCGAGGAGGCACCGGGGAGCTGTTTTTT | TRBV5-6 | - | TRBJ2-2 | -
CAWTRGTAHEQFF | TGTGCCTGGACCCGCGGGACAGCGCATGAGCAGTTCTTC | TRBV30 | - | TRBJ2-1 | -
CSVTEGNSPLHF | TGCAGCGTTACAGAAGGAAATTCACCCCTCCACTTT | TRBV29-1 | - | TRBJ1-6 | -
CASSFRGKGNTEAFF | TGTGCCAGCAGTTTCCGGGGGAAAGGGAACACTGAAGCTTTCTTT | TRBV27 | - | TRBJ1-1 | -
CASRLESGANVLTF | TGTGCCAGTCGACTAGAGTCTGGGGCCAACGTCCTGACTTTC | TRBV19 | few | TRBJ2-6 | -
CASSTLRGGSEQFF | TGTGCCAGCAGTACCCTCAGAGGAGGGAGCGAGCAGTTCTTC | TRBV6-6 | - | TRBJ2-1 | -
CASSQPNRRLEGYTF | TGTGCCAGCAGCCAACCCAATCGGCGACTGGAGGGCTACACCTTC | TRBV5-6 | few | TRBJ1-2 | -
CASWGRRNYGYTF | TGTGCCAGCTGGGGGCGGCGAAACTATGGCTACACCTTC | TRBV12-3/TRBV12-4 | - | TRBJ1-2 | -
CASSPGLAQETQYF | TGCGCCAGCAGCCCGGGACTAGCCCAAGAGACCCAGTACTTC | TRBV4-3 | - | TRBJ2-5 | TRBD2
CASSWGTVDYEQYF | TGCGCCAGCAGCTGGGGGACAGTAGACTACGAGCAGTACTTC | TRBV5-1 | - | TRBJ2-7 | TRBD1
CASRYFRLSPPYEQYF | TGTGCAAGTCGCTACTTCCGACTCTCACCCCCCTACGAGCAGTACTTC | TRBV12-2 | - | TRBJ2-7 | -
CASTPLAGGTETQYF | TGTGCCAGCACCCCTCTAGCGGGAGGTACGGAGACCCAGTACTTC | TRBV27 | - | TRBJ2-5 | TRBD2
CASSSVAGGSPYNEQFF | TGCGCCAGCAGCTCGGTCGCGGGGGGCTCCCCCTACAATGAGCAGTTCTTC | TRBV5-1 | - | TRBJ2-1 | TRBD2
CASSFKQGVGELFF | TGTGCCAGCAGCTTCAAACAGGGCGTCGGGGAGCTGTTTTTT | TRBV5-4 | - | TRBJ2-2 | -
CASSLAYRETQYF | TGTGCCAGCAGTTTAGCATACCGGGAGACCCAGTACTTC | TRBV12-3/TRBV12-4 | - | TRBJ2-5 | -
CSARPRGPEKLFF | TGCAGCGCCCGTCCCAGGGGGCCTGAAAAACTGTTTTTT | TRBV29-1 | - | TRBJ1-4 | TRBD1
CASSLSGNPDTQYF | TGCGCCAGCAGCCTTAGCGGGAACCCAGATACGCAGTATTTT | TRBV4-3 | - | TRBJ2-3 | TRBD2
CAISEPGVSYNEQFF | TGTGCCATCAGTGAGCCAGGGGTTTCCTACAATGAGCAGTTCTTC | TRBV10-3 | - | TRBJ2-1 | -
CASSSIFMRGQGAVDTQYF | TGTGCCAGCAGTTCAATTTTTATGAGGGGACAGGGGGCTGTAGATACGCAGTATTTT | TRBV28 | once | TRBJ2-3 | TRBD1
CASRTPVGAGNTIYF | TGTGCCAGCCGAACCCCGGTAGGGGCTGGAAACACCATATATTTT | TRBV28 | - | TRBJ1-3 | -
CASSAQTQGIRNQPQHF | TGTGCCAGCAGCGCCCAAACTCAGGGGATTCGCAATCAGCCCCAGCATTTT | TRBV21-1 | - | TRBJ1-5 | -
CASSEAGIANYGYTF | TGTGCCAGCAGCGAGGCAGGGATCGCTAACTATGGCTACACCTTC | TRBV11-1 | - | TRBJ1-2 | -
CASSRGYGYTF | TGTGCCAGCAGCAGGGGCTATGGCTACACCTTC | TRBV3-1/TRBV3-2 | - | TRBJ1-2 | -
CASSQNSGGGIQYF | TGCGCCAGCAGCCAAAATAGCGGGGGTGGCATTCAGTACTTC | TRBV4-3 | - | TRBJ2-4 | TRBD2
CASSQDGMANTGELFF | TGTGCCAGCAGCCAAGATGGCATGGCGAACACCGGGGAGCTGTTTTTT | TRBV4-2 | once | TRBJ2-2 | -
CASSWGVSGNEQFF | TGTGCCAGCTCCTGGGGGGTTTCGGGCAATGAGCAGTTCTTC | TRBV7-7 | - | TRBJ2-1 | -
CASSLRPRGILDF | TGTGCCAGCAGCTTACGGCCACGCGGAATTTTGGACTTC | TRBV11-2 | - | TRBJ2-7 | -
CASSESGLYNEQFF | TGTGCCAGTAGTGAGAGCGGATTATACAATGAGCAGTTCTTC | TRBV19 | - | TRBJ2-1 | -
CASSTLGGKDSPLHF | TGTGCCAGCAGCACCCTCGGGGGGAAAGATTCACCCCTCCACTTT | TRBV9 | - | TRBJ1-6 | -